This is a list of T cell receptor beta chains from one sample in a study of T cells in Graves' hyperthyroidism and ophthalmopathy. A single record per CDR3 protein comes from TCRdb applying MiXCR to the multiplex PCR reads. This table holds over 350,000 distinct CDR3 sequences, about 15% found once. The specimen sequenced was blood. The receptors were gathered from a man aged 18 to 30 with Graves' ophthalmopathy. Each CDR3 is given with its conserved first and last residue. Each record gives: CDR3 length, V gene, D gene, J gene, clone size, CDR3 DNA, CDR3 protein. D genes are given only for firm matches. Some rows have no size entry. The others give once, few or many, or a class for an expanded clone.

14	TRBV11-3	-	TRBJ2-7	-	TGTGCCAGCAGCGATGGACAGACTACCTACGAGCAGTACTTC	CASSDGQTTYEQYF
14	TRBV28	-	TRBJ1-1	many	TGTGCCAGCAGTCACCGGGTGGGCTTTATTGAAGCTTTCTTT	CASSHRVGFIEAFF
16	TRBV5-1	-	TRBJ2-1	many	TGCGCCAGCAGCTTGGCCTCGGGGGGCCCCTGGAATGAGCAGTTCTTC	CASSLASGGPWNEQFF
16	TRBV27	-	TRBJ2-1	many	TGTGCCAGCAATTTCTTAGGGATTAGCTCCTACAATGAGCAGTTCTTC	CASNFLGISSYNEQFF
18	TRBV5-1	TRBD1	TRBJ2-2	few	TGCGCCAGCAGCTTGGCCGGGACAGGGGGCGCGGACACCGGGGAGCTGTTTTTT	CASSLAGTGGADTGELFF
15	TRBV30	TRBD2	TRBJ2-5	many	TGTGCCTGGGGGGGACTAGCAGCATCACAAGAGACCCAGTACTTC	CAWGGLAASQETQYF
15	TRBV20-1	-	TRBJ2-3	-	TGCAGTGCTAGAGATCAGCAGGGGAGTAAAGATACGCAGTATTTT	CSARDQQGSKDTQYF
15	TRBV7-2	-	TRBJ1-1	many	TGTGCCAGCAGCTTAGAAGCGGGGGCCCTTCCCGAAGCTTTCTTT	CASSLEAGALPEAFF
15	TRBV7-9	TRBD2	TRBJ2-1	many	TGTGCCAGCAGCTCCAGAGAACTAGCGGGGAGTGAGCAGTTCTTC	CASSSRELAGSEQFF
13	TRBV3-1	-	TRBJ1-1	many	TGTGCCAGCAGCCCTTCGAACGAGTATGAAGCTTTCTTT	CASSPSNEYEAFF
14	TRBV6-5	-	TRBJ1-2	many	TGTGCCAGCAGTTACAGGGAACTTAACTATGGCTACACCTTC	CASSYRELNYGYTF
14	TRBV19	TRBD1	TRBJ1-3	-	TGTGCCAGTAGTGGACAGGACTCTGGAAACACCATATATTTT	CASSGQDSGNTIYF
14	TRBV29-1	-	TRBJ1-3	-	TGCAGCGTTGTTGGGGGGCTTGTTGGAAACACCATATATTTT	CSVVGGLVGNTIYF
12	TRBV7-9	-	TRBJ1-2	many	TGTGCCAGCAGCCCCGAGGGACCTAGCTACACCTTC	CASSPEGPSYTF
17	TRBV7-9	-	TRBJ2-7	many	TGTGCCAGCAGCTTAGGGGTAGTACTCGGGACCCGCGACGAGCAGTACTTC	CASSLGVVLGTRDEQYF
14	TRBV30	TRBD1	TRBJ1-2	many	TGTGCCTGGAGTGTACTCGGACAGGGTCGGAGCTACACCTTC	CAWSVLGQGRSYTF
13	TRBV6-5	-	TRBJ1-2	many	TGTGCCAGCAGTTACGGTGTTAACTATGGCTACACCTTC	CASSYGVNYGYTF
15	TRBV20-1	TRBD2	TRBJ2-3	many	TGCAGTGCCTCGGGAGGCGGGGCCCGCACAGATACGCAGTATTTT	CSASGGGARTDTQYF
15	TRBV9	TRBD2	TRBJ2-5	-	TGTGCCAGCAGCCCTAGACTAGCGGGAGGGGAGACCCAGTACTTC	CASSPRLAGGETQYF
11	TRBV29-1	-	TRBJ2-5	many	TGCAGCGTTGCAGGGAGTGAGACCCAGTACTTC	CSVAGSETQYF
16	TRBV6-1	TRBD1	TRBJ2-7	many	TGTGCCAGCAGTTACACTTGGGACAGGGGGTTCGGTGAGCAGTACTTC	CASSYTWDRGFGEQYF
15	TRBV10-1	TRBD1	TRBJ2-2	many	TGCGCCAGCAGTGAGGCCCGGGACAGTACCGGGGAGCTGTTTTTT	CASSEARDSTGELFF
14	TRBV19	TRBD2	TRBJ2-7	few	TGTGCCAGTAGTGAGGGACTAGCGGACTACGAGCAGTACTTC	CASSEGLADYEQYF
15	TRBV18	TRBD1	TRBJ1-4	many	TGTGCCAGCTCAGAACCGGGACAGGGGAGTGAAAAACTGTTTTTT	CASSEPGQGSEKLFF
13	TRBV18	-	TRBJ2-7	many	TGTGCCAGCTCACCCCAAGCGGAAGTCGAGCAGTACTTC	CASSPQAEVEQYF